Described below is a single T cell receptor (beta chain) sequence and its context. The antigen remains undetermined. TCR beta cDNA was generated via 5'RACE template switching incorporating UMIs. TCRdb processed the 5' RACE reads again and assigns one entry to each CDR3 protein, with no DNA. In total, the table holds 160,000 or so distinct CDR3 sequences. The data are from a study of T cells expressing NK-cell markers. Study as a whole: TCR beta repertoires came from sorted CD3+CD56+NKG2C+, CD3+CD56+NKG2C- and CD3+CD56-NKG2C+ T cells. Seven sequenced donors out of eight were HCMV-seropositive, one seronegative. General study points: As a fraction of CD8+ T cells, dominant NKG2C+ clonotypes reached roughly 1.0-7.5% in six donors.

Germline V CDR1 and CDR2: SGDLS, YYNGEE. This CDR3 has 15 residues. The sample consisted of blood T cells: a sorted CD56 or NKG2C T cell subset, CD4+ or CD8+ T cells, or bulk PBMC T cells (not recorded which). This receptor was obtained from a woman between 18 and 75 years old in good health. The chain joins TRBV9 to TRBJ2-6. CDR3 sequence: CASSANIPGANVLTF.